Below, one T cell receptor (beta chain) is given with its context. The antigen is not known. Prepared TCR beta cDNA libraries contained unique molecular identifiers. The yield from approximately 1 to 10 million T cells was 500,000 or so cDNA molecules in total. One entry per CDR3 protein results from TCRdb running MiXCR on the PCR reads. The sample consists of about 430,000 distinct CDR3 sequences, approximately 39% of them appearing once. This record comes from a study of post-analysis software for immune sequencing data. Germline V gene data show CDR1 as SGHRS and CDR2 as YFSETQ. There are 11 residues in the CDR3. The V gene end was trimmed by 0 bases and the J gene end by 13 bases; junction bases not matched to a gene: 3. Study-wide points: Roughly five TRBV segments appeared more often in patients than in controls, and TRBV5-6, TRBV5-1 and TRBV20-1 were among these.

The receptor was derived from a girl under 10 years old with multiple sclerosis. This chain links TRBV5-1 with TRBJ2-5, with TRBD1 matching over 7 bases. Material: blood. The CDR3 sequence is CASSLEQGLYF. CDR3 DNA: TGCGCCAGCAGCTTGGAACAGGGGCTGTACTTC.